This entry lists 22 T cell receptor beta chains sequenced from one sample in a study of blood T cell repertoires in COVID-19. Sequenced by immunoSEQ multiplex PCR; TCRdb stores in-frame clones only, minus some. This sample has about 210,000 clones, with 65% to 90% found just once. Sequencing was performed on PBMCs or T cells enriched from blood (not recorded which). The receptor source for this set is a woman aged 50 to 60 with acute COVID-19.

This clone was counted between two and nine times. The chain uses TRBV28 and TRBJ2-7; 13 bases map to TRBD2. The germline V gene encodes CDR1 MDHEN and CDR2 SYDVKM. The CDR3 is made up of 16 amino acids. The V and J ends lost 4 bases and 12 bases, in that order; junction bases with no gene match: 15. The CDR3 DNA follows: TGTGCCAGCAGTTCCGCCGGGACTAGCGGGATCCTCCTGGGGTACTTC. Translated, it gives CASSSAGTSGILLGYF.

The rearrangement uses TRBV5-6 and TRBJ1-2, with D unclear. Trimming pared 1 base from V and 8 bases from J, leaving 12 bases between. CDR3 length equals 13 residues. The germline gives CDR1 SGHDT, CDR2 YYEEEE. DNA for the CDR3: TGTGCCAGCAGCTTGATCGGTCCCATGGGCTACACCTTC. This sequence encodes CASSLIGPMGYTF.

CDR3 loop: CSVTGGSGELFF. CDR3 nucleotide sequence: TGCAGCGTAACAGGGGGATCCGGGGAGCTGTTTTTT. The V gene is TRBV29-1, the J gene TRBJ2-2, with 8 bases fitting TRBD1. V trimming: 6 bases; J trimming: 6 bases; junction bases outside the gene matches: 3. The CDR3 runs 12 residues. The germline V gene has CDR1 SQVTM and CDR2 ANQGSEA.

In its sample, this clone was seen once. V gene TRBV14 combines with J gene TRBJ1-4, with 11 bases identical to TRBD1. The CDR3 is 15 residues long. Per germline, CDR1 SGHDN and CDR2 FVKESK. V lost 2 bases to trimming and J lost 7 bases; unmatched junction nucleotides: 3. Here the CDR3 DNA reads TGTGCCAGCAGCCAATGGACAGGGGGCACTGAAAAACTGTTTTTT. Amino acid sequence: CASSQWTGGTEKLFF.

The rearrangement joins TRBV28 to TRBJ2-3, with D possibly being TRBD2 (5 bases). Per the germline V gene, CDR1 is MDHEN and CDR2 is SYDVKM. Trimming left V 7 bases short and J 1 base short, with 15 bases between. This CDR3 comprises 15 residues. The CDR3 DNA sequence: TGTGCCAGCATCCCCTCCGTCGGGGGCACAGATACGCAGTATTTT. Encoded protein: CASIPSVGGTDTQYF. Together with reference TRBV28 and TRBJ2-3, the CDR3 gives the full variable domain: DVKVTQSSRYLVKRTGEKVFLECVQDMDHENMFWYRQDPGLGLRLIYFSYDVKMKEKGDIPEGYSVSREKKERFSLILESASTNQTSMYLCASIPSVGGTDTQYFGPGTRLTVL.

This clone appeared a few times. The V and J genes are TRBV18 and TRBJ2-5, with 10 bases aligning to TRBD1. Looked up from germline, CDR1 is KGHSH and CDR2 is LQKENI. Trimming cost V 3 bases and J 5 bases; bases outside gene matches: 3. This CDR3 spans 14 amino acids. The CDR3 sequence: CASSPGQGLETQYF. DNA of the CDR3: TGTGCCAGCTCACCGGGACAGGGGTTGGAGACCCAGTACTTC.

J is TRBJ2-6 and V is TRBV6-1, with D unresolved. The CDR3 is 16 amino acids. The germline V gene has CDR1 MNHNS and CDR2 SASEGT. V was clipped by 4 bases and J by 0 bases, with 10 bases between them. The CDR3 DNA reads TGTGCCAGCAGTGTCCTACAGAGCTCTGGGGCCAACGTCCTGACTTTC. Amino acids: CASSVLQSSGANVLTF.

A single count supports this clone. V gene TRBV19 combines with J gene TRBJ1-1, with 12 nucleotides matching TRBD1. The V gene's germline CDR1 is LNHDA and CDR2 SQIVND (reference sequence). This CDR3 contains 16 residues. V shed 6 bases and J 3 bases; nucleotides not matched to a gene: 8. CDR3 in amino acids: CASSPTGTGGYTEAFF. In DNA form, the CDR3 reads TGTGCCAGTAGCCCCACCGGGACAGGGGGCTACACTGAAGCTTTCTTT.

CDR3 amino acids: CASSKRTGSYEQYF. The CDR3 DNA sequence: TGTGCCAGCAGCAAACGTACAGGGAGCTACGAGCAGTACTTC. The rearrangement uses TRBV7-9 and TRBJ2-7; tentatively, D is TRBD1 (6 bases). The V end was cut by 5 bases, the J end by 3 bases, with 14 bases between. CDR1 is SEHNR and CDR2 is FQNEAQ in the germline V gene (reference sequence). The CDR3 consists of 14 residues.

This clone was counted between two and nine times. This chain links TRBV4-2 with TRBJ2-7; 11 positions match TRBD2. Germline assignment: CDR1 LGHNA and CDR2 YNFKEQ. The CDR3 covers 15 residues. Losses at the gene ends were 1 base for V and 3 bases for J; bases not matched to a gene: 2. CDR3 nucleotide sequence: TGTGCCAGCAGCCAAGCCACTAGCGGGGGCTACGAGCAGTACTTC. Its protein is CASSQATSGGYEQYF.

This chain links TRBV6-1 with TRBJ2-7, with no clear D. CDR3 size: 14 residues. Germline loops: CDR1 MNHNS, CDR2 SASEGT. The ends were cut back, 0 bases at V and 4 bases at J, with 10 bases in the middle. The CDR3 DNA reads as TGTGCCAGCAGTGAAGCGCTTAGTCATTACGAGCAGTACTTC. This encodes CASSEALSHYEQYF.

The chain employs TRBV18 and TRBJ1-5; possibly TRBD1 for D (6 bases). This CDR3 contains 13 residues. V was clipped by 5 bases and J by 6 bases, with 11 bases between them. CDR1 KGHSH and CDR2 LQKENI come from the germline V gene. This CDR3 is CASSYGTSQPQHF. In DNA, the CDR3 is TGTGCCAGCTCATACGGGACATCTCAGCCCCAGCATTTT.

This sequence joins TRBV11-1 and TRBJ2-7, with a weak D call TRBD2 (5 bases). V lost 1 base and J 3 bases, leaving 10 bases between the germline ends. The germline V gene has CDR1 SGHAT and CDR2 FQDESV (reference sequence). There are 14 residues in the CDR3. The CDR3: CASSLGRGSYEQYF. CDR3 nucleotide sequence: TGTGCCAGCAGCTTAGGACGGGGAAGCTACGAGCAGTACTTC.

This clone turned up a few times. The CDR3 bases are TGTGCCAGCACTCAAGGGGGGGGCGGTGAAGCTTTCTTT. This encodes CASTQGGGGEAFF. The chain employs TRBV25-1 and TRBJ1-1; weak D call: TRBD1 (6 bases). The germline V gene encodes CDR1 MGHDK and CDR2 SYGVNS. The CDR3 length is 13 residues. V lost 7 bases and J 7 bases, leaving 16 bases between the germline ends.

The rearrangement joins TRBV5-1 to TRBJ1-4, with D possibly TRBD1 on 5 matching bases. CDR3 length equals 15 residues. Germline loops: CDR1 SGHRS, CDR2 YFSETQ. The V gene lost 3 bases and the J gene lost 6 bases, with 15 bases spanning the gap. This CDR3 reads CASSWSRGLDEKLFF. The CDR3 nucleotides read TGCGCCAGCAGCTGGAGTCGGGGGTTGGATGAAAAACTGTTTTTT.

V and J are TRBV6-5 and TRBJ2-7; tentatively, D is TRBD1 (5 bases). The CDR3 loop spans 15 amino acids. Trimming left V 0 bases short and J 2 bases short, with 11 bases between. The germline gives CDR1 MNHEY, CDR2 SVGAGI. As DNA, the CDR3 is TGTGCCAGCAGTTACTCGACAGTAACAGCCTACGAGCAGTACTTC. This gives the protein CASSYSTVTAYEQYF.

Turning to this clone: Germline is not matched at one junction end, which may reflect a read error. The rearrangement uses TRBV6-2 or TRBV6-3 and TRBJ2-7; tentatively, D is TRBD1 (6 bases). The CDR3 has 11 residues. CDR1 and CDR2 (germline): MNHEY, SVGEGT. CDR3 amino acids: CASSYPGTPLF. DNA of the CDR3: TGTGCCAGCAGTTACCCCGGGACACCCCTGTTC.

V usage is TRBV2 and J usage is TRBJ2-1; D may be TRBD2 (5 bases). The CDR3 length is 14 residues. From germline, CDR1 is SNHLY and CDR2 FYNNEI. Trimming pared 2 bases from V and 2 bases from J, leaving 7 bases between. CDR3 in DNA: TGTGCCAGCAGTGAAAGGGAGACCTACAATGAGCAGTTCTTC. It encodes CASSERETYNEQFF.

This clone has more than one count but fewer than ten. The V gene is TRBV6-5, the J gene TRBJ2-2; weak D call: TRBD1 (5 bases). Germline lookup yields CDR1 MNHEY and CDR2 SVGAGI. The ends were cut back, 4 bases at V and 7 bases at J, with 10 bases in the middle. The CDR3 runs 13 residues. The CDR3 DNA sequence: TGTGCCAGCAGTTTACGACAGCTCGGGGAGCTGTTTTTT. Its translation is CASSLRQLGELFF.

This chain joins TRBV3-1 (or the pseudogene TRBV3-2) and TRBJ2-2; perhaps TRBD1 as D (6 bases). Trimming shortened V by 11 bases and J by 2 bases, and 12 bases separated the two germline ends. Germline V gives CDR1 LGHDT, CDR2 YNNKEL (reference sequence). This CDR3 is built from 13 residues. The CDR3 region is CAYGQSNTGELFF. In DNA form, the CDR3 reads TGTGCCTACGGACAGTCAAACACCGGGGAGCTGTTTTTT.

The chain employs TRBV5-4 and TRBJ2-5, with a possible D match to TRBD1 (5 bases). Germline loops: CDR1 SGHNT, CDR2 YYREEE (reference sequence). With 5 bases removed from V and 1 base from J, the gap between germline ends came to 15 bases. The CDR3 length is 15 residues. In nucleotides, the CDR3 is TGTGCCAGCAGTGGAGAAGGGGTCCTCCAAGAGACCCAGTACTTC. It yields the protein CASSGEGVLQETQYF. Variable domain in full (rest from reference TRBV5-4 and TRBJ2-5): ETGVTQSPTHLIKTRGQQVTLRCSSQSGHNTVSWYQQALGQGPQFIFQYYREEENGRGNFPPRFSGLQFPNYSSELNVNALELDDSALYLCASSGEGVLQETQYFGPGTRLLVL.

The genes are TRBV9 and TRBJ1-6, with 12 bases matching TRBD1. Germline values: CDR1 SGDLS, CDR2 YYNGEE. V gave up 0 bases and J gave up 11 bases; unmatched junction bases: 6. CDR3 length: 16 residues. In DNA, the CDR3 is TGTGCCAGCAGCGTAGGTGGGACAGGGGGCTATACACCCCTCCACTTT. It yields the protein CASSVGGTGGYTPLHF.